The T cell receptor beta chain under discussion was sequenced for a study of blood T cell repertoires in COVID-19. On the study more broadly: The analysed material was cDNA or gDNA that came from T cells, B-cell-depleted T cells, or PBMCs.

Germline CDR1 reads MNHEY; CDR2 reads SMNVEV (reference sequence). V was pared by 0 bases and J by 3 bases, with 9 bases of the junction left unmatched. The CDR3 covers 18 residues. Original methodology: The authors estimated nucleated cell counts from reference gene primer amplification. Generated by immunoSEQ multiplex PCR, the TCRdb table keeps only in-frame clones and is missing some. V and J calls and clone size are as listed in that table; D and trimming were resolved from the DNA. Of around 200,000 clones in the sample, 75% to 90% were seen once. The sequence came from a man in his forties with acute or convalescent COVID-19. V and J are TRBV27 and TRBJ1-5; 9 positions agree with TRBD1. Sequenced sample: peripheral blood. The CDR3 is CASSLSIGQGSSNQPQHF. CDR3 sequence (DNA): TGTGCCAGCAGTTTATCGATAGGACAGGGGTCCTCCAATCAGCCCCAGCATTTT.